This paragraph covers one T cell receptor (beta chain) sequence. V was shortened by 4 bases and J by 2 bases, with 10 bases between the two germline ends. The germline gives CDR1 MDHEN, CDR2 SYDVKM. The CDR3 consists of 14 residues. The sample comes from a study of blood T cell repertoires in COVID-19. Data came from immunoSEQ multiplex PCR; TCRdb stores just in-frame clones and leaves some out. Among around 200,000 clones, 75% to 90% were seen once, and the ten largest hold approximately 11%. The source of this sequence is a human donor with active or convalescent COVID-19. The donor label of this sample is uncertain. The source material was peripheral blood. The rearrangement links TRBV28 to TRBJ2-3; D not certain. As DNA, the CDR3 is TGTGCCAGCAGTTATCCCTCCGTCACAGATACGCAGTATTTT. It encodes CASSYPSVTDTQYF. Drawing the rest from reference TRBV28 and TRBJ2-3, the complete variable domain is DVKVTQSSRYLVKRTGEKVFLECVQDMDHENMFWYRQDPGLGLRLIYFSYDVKMKEKGDIPEGYSVSREKKERFSLILESASTNQTSMYLCASSYPSVTDTQYFGPGTRLTVL.